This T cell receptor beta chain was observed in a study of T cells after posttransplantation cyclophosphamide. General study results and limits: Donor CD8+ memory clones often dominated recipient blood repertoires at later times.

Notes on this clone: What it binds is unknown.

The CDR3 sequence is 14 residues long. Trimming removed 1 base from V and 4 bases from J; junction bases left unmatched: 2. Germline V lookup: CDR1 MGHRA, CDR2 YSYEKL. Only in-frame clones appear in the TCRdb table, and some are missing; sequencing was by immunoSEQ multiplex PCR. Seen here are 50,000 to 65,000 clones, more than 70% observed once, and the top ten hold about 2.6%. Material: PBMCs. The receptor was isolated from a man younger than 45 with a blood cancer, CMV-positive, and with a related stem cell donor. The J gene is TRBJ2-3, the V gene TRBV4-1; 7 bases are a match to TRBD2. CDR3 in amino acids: CASSQGGLADTQYF. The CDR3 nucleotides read TGCGCCAGCAGCCAAGGTGGACTAGCAGATACGCAGTATTTT.